These 29 T cell receptor beta chains came from one sample sequenced in a study of blood T cells in healthy people across ages. It was with a sample-barcoded 5' primer and a J-beta primer mix that a second PCR of roughly 7 to 12 cycles was run. TCRdb itself ran the 5' RACE reads through MiXCR, one entry per CDR3 protein. The repertoire consists of fewer than 1 million distinct CDR3 sequences, with roughly 44% occurring once and the leading ten covering around 21%. Input material: blood. These receptors originate from a man in his sixties in good health.

The chain carries TRBV7-2 and TRBJ2-1; TRBD2 matches 8 bases. J gave up 9 bases and V 5 bases, and 15 bases lay outside the gene matches. CDR3 length equals 16 residues. Germline CDR1 SGHTA, CDR2 FQGNSA. The CDR3, as DNA: TGTGCCAGCAGCCCTCAGGGTGGGACTAGTCATAGTGAGCAGTTCTTC. This codes for CASSPQGGTSHSEQFF.

This clonotype came up a few times. The chain recombines TRBV7-9 with TRBJ2-7, with 8 bases lining up with TRBD1. Germline CDR1 SEHNR, CDR2 FQNEAQ (reference sequence). Trimming took 1 base from V and 3 from J; bases not matched to a gene: 2. The CDR3 loop spans 14 amino acids. The CDR3 region has the DNA TGTGCCAGCAGCTTAGGGGGACAGGTCTACGAGCAGTACTTC. This translates into CASSLGGQVYEQYF.

The V and J genes are TRBV7-2 and TRBJ2-1; TRBD2 agrees at 9 bases. The CDR3 length is 17 residues. Germline CDR1 reads SGHTA; CDR2 reads FQGNSA. The trim removed 4 bases at V and 0 bases at J, leaving 7 bases unmatched. The CDR3 nucleotides read TGTGCCAGCAGCTGGTCAGCGGGGGGCCCCTCCTACAATGAGCAGTTCTTC. Its translation: CASSWSAGGPSYNEQFF.

Notes on this clonotype: One junction end does not reproduce the germline sequence, and a read error may be involved. V usage is TRBV18 and J usage is TRBJ2-3; D ambiguous. Looked up from germline, CDR1 is KGHSH and CDR2 is LQKENI. The length of the CDR3 is 14 residues. CDR3 region: CAGSPLQTTDTQYF. The CDR3 coding sequence is TGTGCCGGCTCACCACTCCAGACCACAGATACGCAGTATTTT.

The rearrangement joins TRBV7-2 to TRBJ2-3; 7 bases match TRBD2. Germline lookup yields CDR1 SGHTA and CDR2 FQGNSA. V trimming: 7 bases; J trimming: 2 bases; junction bases outside the gene matches: 9. There are 15 residues in the CDR3. The CDR3 DNA is TGTGCCAGCATCCTAAGGCGGGGGATCACAGATACGCAGTATTTT. Translation gives CASILRRGITDTQYF. The variable domain in full, with the rest retrieved from reference TRBV7-2 and TRBJ2-3, is GAGVSQSPSNKVTEKGKDVELRCDPISGHTALYWYRQSLGQGLEFLIYFQGNSAPDKSGLPSDRFSAERTGGSVSTLTIQRTQQEDSAVYLCASILRRGITDTQYFGPGTRLTVL.

This chain joins TRBV20-1 and TRBJ1-1, with a possible D match to TRBD1 (5 bases). The ends were cut back, 5 bases at V and 10 bases at J, with 11 bases in the middle. This CDR3 is 10 amino acids long. The germline CDR1 and CDR2 sequences are DFQATT and SNEGSKA (reference sequence). In DNA form, the CDR3 reads TGCAGTGCTTCCACAGGTGGAGCTTTCTTT. It specifies CSASTGGAFF.

The genes are TRBV5-1 and TRBJ2-2; D perhaps matches TRBD1 (6 bases). The germline CDR1 and CDR2 sequences are SGHRS and YFSETQ. The CDR3 has 16 amino acids. V was cut by 0 bases and J by 0 bases, with 9 bases left in between. CDR3 region: CASSLVSGANTGELFF. CDR3 DNA: TGCGCCAGCAGCTTGGTTTCAGGGGCGAACACCGGGGAGCTGTTTTTT.

This clonotype was detected only a few times. The rearrangement uses TRBV3-1 and TRBJ1-2; D is perhaps TRBD1 (5 bases). The V gene's germline CDR1 is LGHDT and CDR2 YNNKEL (reference sequence). The germline V and J ends were trimmed by 3 bases and 4 bases, with 15 bases remaining between them. The CDR3 sequence is 15 residues long. CDR3 loop: CASSHSVGRGYGYTF. CDR3 DNA: TGTGCCAGCAGCCATTCAGTGGGGCGAGGCTATGGCTACACCTTC.

The rearrangement links TRBV7-2 to TRBJ1-1; 11 bases align to TRBD1. The CDR3 runs 17 residues. Germline trimming cut 5 bases from V and 4 bases from J; bases unmatched to any gene: 12. Looked up from germline, CDR1 is SGHTA and CDR2 is FQGNSA. CDR3 protein: CASSNWDRGKSGTEAFF. For the CDR3, the DNA is TGTGCCAGCAGCAACTGGGACAGGGGGAAGTCGGGCACTGAAGCTTTCTTT.

This chain uses TRBV7-2 with TRBJ2-3, with 8 bases lining up with TRBD2. The V gene's germline CDR1 is SGHTA and CDR2 FQGNSA. CDR3 length equals 17 residues. V was pared by 1 base and J by 2 bases, with 8 bases of the junction left unmatched. As DNA, the CDR3 is TGTGCCAGCAGCTTAGATTGGCCGGGGGGGTACACAGATACGCAGTATTTT. This translates into CASSLDWPGGYTDTQYF.

This clonotype was seen many times. The genes are TRBV13 and TRBJ1-3; D gene uncertain. The V end was cut by 4 bases, the J end by 2 bases, with 6 bases between. The CDR3 consists of 13 residues. Germline CDR1 is PRHDT and CDR2 is FYEKMQ (reference sequence). CDR3 in amino acids: CASSSWTGNTIYF. The CDR3 nucleotides are TGTGCCAGCAGCTCCTGGACTGGAAACACCATATATTTT. Using reference TRBV13 and TRBJ1-3 for the parts outside the CDR3, the full variable domain is AAGVIQSPRHLIKEKRETATLKCYPIPRHDTVYWYQQGPGQDPQFLISFYEKMQSDKGSIPDRFSAQQFSDYHSELNMSSLELGDSALYFCASSSWTGNTIYFGEGSWLTVV.

V usage is TRBV20-1 and J usage is TRBJ2-7; a possible D gene is TRBD1 (6 bases). Trimming took 4 bases from V and 6 from J, leaving 22 bases between them. Per the germline V gene, CDR1 is DFQATT and CDR2 is SNEGSKA (reference sequence). This CDR3 spans 15 amino acids. As DNA, the CDR3 is TGCAGTGCTAAAATAACAGGGACGGCTTTGGTCGAGCAGTACTTC. Its protein is CSAKITGTALVEQYF.

The rearrangement links TRBV20-1 to TRBJ2-3; 8 bases map to TRBD1. Germline V gene sequence: CDR1 DFQATT, CDR2 SNEGSKA (reference sequence). This CDR3 is 14 amino acids long. V was clipped by 6 bases and J by 2 bases; unmatched bases: 7. In DNA, the CDR3 is TGCAGTGCCGGGACAGGAGATTACACAGATACGCAGTATTTT. It codes for CSAGTGDYTDTQYF.

This clonotype was picked up many times. The chain joins TRBV29-1 to TRBJ1-1; D is uncertain. The CDR3 is made up of 12 amino acids. Germline-derived CDR1 and CDR2 are SQVTM and ANQGSEA. Trimming stripped 5 bases from V and 1 base from J, with 8 bases between. CDR3: CSVNFENTEAFF. CDR3 coding DNA: TGCAGCGTTAATTTTGAGAACACTGAAGCTTTCTTT.

The J gene is TRBJ2-7, the V gene TRBV7-2; 9 bases match TRBD1. V was pared by 5 bases and J by 6 bases, with 5 bases of the junction left unmatched. CDR3 size: 13 residues. Germline CDR1 and CDR2: SGHTA and FQGNSA. The CDR3 is CASSVRQGVEQYF. CDR3 sequence (DNA): TGTGCCAGCAGCGTAAGACAGGGGGTCGAGCAGTACTTC.

The J gene is TRBJ1-2, the V gene TRBV5-4, with TRBD1 matching over 10 bases. The CDR3 has 15 amino acids. The germline V gene has CDR1 SGHNT and CDR2 YYREEE (reference sequence). V gave up 4 bases and J gave up 3 bases; unmatched junction bases: 6. Written as DNA, the CDR3 is TGTGCCAGCAGCCCTGGGGACAGGGGATACTATGGCTACACCTTC. Its protein product is CASSPGDRGYYGYTF.

The chain joins TRBV6-5 to TRBJ1-2; 12 bases line up with TRBD1. CDR1 MNHEY and CDR2 SVGAGI come from the germline V gene. Trimming removed 5 bases from V and 4 bases from J; junction bases left unmatched: 5. The CDR3 has 15 residues. The CDR3 region is CASSRPGQGAYGYTF. The CDR3 DNA reads as TGTGCCAGCAGTCGACCGGGACAGGGGGCCTATGGCTACACCTTC.

The gene calls are TRBV9 and TRBJ2-1; D may match TRBD1 or TRBD2 (6 bases each). The CDR3 has 23 residues. Trimming left V 4 bases short and J 0 bases short, with 35 bases between. Germline V lookup: CDR1 SGDLS, CDR2 YYNGEE. CDR3 residues: CASSPKGIIWRGHRAVSYNEQFF. The CDR3 DNA reads as TGTGCCAGCAGCCCCAAGGGAATAATTTGGCGGGGACACCGAGCTGTCTCCTACAATGAGCAGTTCTTC.

The chain links TRBV25-1 to TRBJ2-3; 10 bases agree with TRBD2. J was trimmed by 3 bases and V by 8 bases; bases with no gene match: 5. The germline V gene has CDR1 MGHDK and CDR2 SYGVNS. The CDR3 covers 14 residues. This chain's CDR3 is CASFSGGMTDTQYF. The CDR3 coding sequence is TGTGCCAGCTTTAGCGGGGGGATGACAGATACGCAGTATTTT. Supplemented by reference TRBV25-1 and TRBJ2-3, the full variable domain reads EADIYQTPRYLVIGTGKKITLECSQTMGHDKMYWYQQDPGMELHLIHYSYGVNSTEKGDLSSESTVSRIRTEHFPLTLESARPSHTSQYLCASFSGGMTDTQYFGPGTRLTVL.

Turning to this clonotype: A junction end diverges from the germline sequence, so it may reflect a read error. The chain recombines TRBV12-3 or TRBV12-4 with TRBJ2-3, with D uncertain. This CDR3 comprises 12 residues. CDR3 amino acids: CASRFSTDAQYF. The DNA of the CDR3 is TGTGCCAGCAGATTCAGCACAGATGCGCAGTATTTT.

This clonotype has a handful of counts. V is TRBV12-3 or TRBV12-4 and J is TRBJ2-7; D ambiguous. The CDR3 loop spans 14 amino acids. V was clipped by 4 bases and J by 2 bases, with 12 bases between them. The CDR3 nucleotides read TGTGCCAGCAGTTACCCCGACGGGCCCTACGAGCAGTACTTC. It specifies CASSYPDGPYEQYF.

A few counts support this clonotype. The chain combines TRBV20-1 with TRBJ1-4; D is undetermined. In germline, CDR1 is DFQATT, CDR2 SNEGSKA (reference sequence). V lost 6 bases, J lost 0 bases, and 8 bases lay in between. CDR3 length: 13 residues. The CDR3 DNA reads as TGCAGTGCGGCCCCCGCAACTAATGAAAAACTGTTTTTT. Residues: CSAAPATNEKLFF.

The J gene is TRBJ1-2, the V gene TRBV3-1; D gene ambiguous. This CDR3 region has 15 residues. Trimming shortened V by 3 bases and J by 8 bases, and 19 bases separated the two germline ends. Per germline, CDR1 LGHDT and CDR2 YNNKEL (reference sequence). This CDR3 reads CASSHPGGLVGGYTF. The CDR3 bases are TGTGCCAGCAGCCACCCCGGAGGCCTAGTGGGGGGCTACACCTTC.

This clonotype was seen more than once but under ten times. The genes are TRBV20-1 and TRBJ2-7; unclear D gene. V was clipped by 5 bases and J by 0 bases, with 17 bases between them. CDR1 DFQATT and CDR2 SNEGSKA come from the germline V gene (reference sequence). The CDR3 spans 15 residues. The CDR3 DNA sequence: TGCAGTGCTTGGAACCTTAGACACAGCTCCTACGAGCAGTACTTC. Its translation is CSAWNLRHSSYEQYF.

The chain carries TRBV29-1 and TRBJ2-7, with TRBD1 matching over 9 bases. The CDR3 is 11 residues long. The J segment lost 10 bases and the V segment lost 7 bases, leaving 8 bases of the junction unmatched. Germline V CDR1 and CDR2: SQVTM, ANQGSEA. For the CDR3, the DNA is TGCAGCGAGCCGGGACAGGGAGAACAGTACTTC. It translates to CSEPGQGEQYF.

A few counts support this clonotype. The chain employs TRBV7-6 and TRBJ2-1; 7 bases line up with TRBD2. The V segment lost 5 bases and the J segment 0 bases; nucleotides outside the gene matches: 7. This CDR3 is 16 amino acids long. Germline V gene sequence: CDR1 SGHVS, CDR2 FNYEAQ. The CDR3 coding sequence is TGTGCCAGCAGCCTAGGGCGGGGGATCTCCTACAATGAGCAGTTCTTC. It is translated as CASSLGRGISYNEQFF.

As for this clonotype: A read error may explain this, as a much larger clone is one base away. The CDR3 nucleotides read TGCAGTGCTAGTGTTTTTAGCGCAGATACGCAGTATTTT. Its translation is CSASVFSADTQYF. The V call is TRBV20-1, the J call TRBJ2-3; D perhaps matches TRBD2 (5 bases). V lost 3 bases, J lost 4 bases, and 11 bases lay in between. Germline values: CDR1 DFQATT, CDR2 SNEGSKA (reference sequence). This CDR3 contains 13 residues.

The J gene is TRBJ2-3, the V gene TRBV6-1; D remains ambiguous. Trimming cost V 8 bases and J 6 bases, with 6 bases left between them. The germline V gene has CDR1 MNHNS and CDR2 SASEGT. This CDR3 region has 10 residues. The CDR3 DNA follows: TGTGCCAGCGGCCAGGATACGCAGTATTTT. Protein sequence: CASGQDTQYF.

The rearrangement joins TRBV6-5 to TRBJ1-2, with D maybe TRBD1 (5 bases). Trimming stripped 2 bases from V and 4 bases from J, with 20 bases between. CDR1 and CDR2 (germline): MNHEY, SVGAGI. There are 17 residues in the CDR3. CDR3: CASSYIGGDSKFYGYTF. The CDR3 bases are TGTGCCAGCAGTTACATCGGCGGGGACTCGAAGTTCTATGGCTACACCTTC.